A selection of T cell receptor beta chains follows, all from one sample in a study of blood T cell repertoires in COVID-19. The protocol was immunoSEQ multiplex PCR, while the TCRdb copy is restricted to in-frame clones and leaves out a portion. The sample lists more than 95,000 clones, less than 90% seen once, with approximately 7.9% in the top ten. The sample was peripheral blood. These TCRs come from a man aged 70 or older who had recovered from COVID-19. Each CDR3 is given with its conserved first and last residue. The order of the fields is clone size, J gene, V gene, D gene, CDR3 protein, CDR3 DNA. D genes are given only for firm matches. Clone size is not always given. Where it is, it says once, few, many or a class for expanded clones.

. TRBJ2-2 TRBV3-1/TRBV3-2 . CASRRHLNAGELFF TGTGCCTCTAGGAGGCATTTAAACGCCGGGGAGCTGTTTTTT
. TRBJ2-3 TRBV5-1 TRBD2 CASSHTSGRALNTDTQYF TGCGCCAGCAGCCACACTAGCGGGAGGGCTCTAAACACAGATACGCAGTATTTT
few TRBJ2-1 TRBV5-4 TRBD2 CAIQRGGPNEQFF TGTGCCATCCAGCGGGGGGGCCCAAATGAGCAGTTCTTC
. TRBJ1-1 TRBV6-5 TRBD1 CASSKLGQMNTEAFF TGTGCCAGCAGTAAATTGGGACAGATGAACACTGAAGCTTTCTTT
once TRBJ2-1 TRBV5-1 TRBD2 CASSLESAGGYNEQFF TGCGCCAGCAGCTTGGAGTCAGCGGGGGGTTACAATGAGCAGTTCTTC
. TRBJ2-1 TRBV10-3 TRBD1 CAIRDPRQGANEQFF TGTGCCATCAGGGACCCGAGACAGGGGGCCAATGAGCAGTTCTTC
. TRBJ2-2 TRBV11-3 . CASSLRGSRYGELFF TGTGCCAGCAGCTTAAGAGGGAGTCGGTACGGGGAGCTGTTTTTT
. TRBJ2-1 TRBV7-3 . CASSLSGQYNEQFF TGTGCCAGCAGCCTAAGCGGACAGTACAATGAGCAGTTCTTC
. TRBJ2-5 TRBV29-1 TRBD2 CSVDLGRGFFETQYF TGCAGCGTTGACTTGGGGCGGGGGTTTTTCGAGACCCAGTACTTC
. TRBJ1-4 TRBV19 . CASSILTANEKLFF TGTGCCAGTAGTATCTTAACAGCTAATGAAAAACTGTTTTTT
. TRBJ2-5 TRBV28 TRBD1 CASSSRTGGVQETQYF TGTGCCAGCAGTTCTCGGACAGGGGGCGTTCAAGAGACCCAGTACTTC
. TRBJ1-1 TRBV5-1 TRBD1 CASSRDRGITEAFF TGCGCCAGCAGTCGGGACAGGGGAATCACTGAAGCTTTCTTT
. TRBJ1-2 TRBV28 TRBD1 CASSLPQGAGGYTF TGTGCCAGCAGTTTACCACAGGGGGCAGGTGGCTACACCTTC
. TRBJ2-7 TRBV4-2 TRBD2 CASSQLLAGGSYEQYF TGTGCCAGCAGCCAACTTCTAGCGGGAGGGTCCTACGAGCAGTACTTC
. TRBJ2-2 TRBV19 TRBD2 CASIRTSGSAGELFF TGTGCCAGTATACGGACTAGCGGGAGCGCCGGGGAGCTGTTTTTT
. TRBJ1-6 TRBV10-2 . CASSSQGSVSPLHF TGCGCCAGCAGTAGTCAGGGGTCGGTCTCACCCCTCCACTTT
. TRBJ2-5 TRBV3-1/TRBV3-2 . CASSQDLRQTQYF TGTGCCAGCAGCCAAGATCTGCGGCAGACCCAGTACTTC
. TRBJ2-7 TRBV15 . CATSRPFGDTERGEQYF TGTGCCACCAGCAGACCCTTCGGGGACACTGAGAGGGGCGAGCAGTACTTC
once TRBJ2-2 TRBV6-5 . CASSRGTGELFF TGTGCCAGCAGTCGCGGGACCGGGGAGCTGTTTTTT
once TRBJ1-4 TRBV15 . CATSRGVDRGEKLFF TGTGCCACCAGCAGAGGGGTCGACCGGGGGGAAAAACTGTTTTTT
. TRBJ1-2 TRBV28 TRBD1 CASSTLRQGADRDNYGYTF TGTGCCAGCAGTACACTTCGACAGGGGGCTGATCGAGACAACTATGGCTACACCTTC
. TRBJ2-1 TRBV6-2/TRBV6-3 . CASSPGTGVGDNEQFF TGTGCCAGCAGTCCCGGCACGGGGGTCGGGGACAATGAGCAGTTCTTC
. TRBJ2-6 TRBV4-3 . CASSQNRVSSGANVLTF TGCGCCAGCAGCCAAAACAGGGTGAGCTCTGGGGCCAACGTCCTGACTTTC
. TRBJ1-1 TRBV5-8 . CASSLRVEAFF TGTGCCAGCAGCTTGAGAGTTGAAGCTTTCTTT
. TRBJ2-3 TRBV4-3 . CASSQADTQYF TGCGCCAGCAGCCAGGCTGATACGCAGTATTTT
. TRBJ2-7 TRBV15 TRBD1 CATSRDGFRQGEYF TGTGCCACCAGCAGAGATGGGTTTAGACAGGGCGAGTACTTC
. TRBJ2-2 TRBV28 . CASSFQGGTNTGELFF TGTGCCAGCAGCTTCCAGGGGGGCACGAACACCGGGGAGCTGTTTTTT
. TRBJ2-3 TRBV19 TRBD2 CASSAETSGYTDTQYF TGTGCCAGTAGTGCCGAGACTAGCGGCTACACAGATACGCAGTATTTT
. TRBJ1-5 TRBV12-3/TRBV12-4 . CASSFRDQPQHF TGTGCCAGCAGTTTTCGGGATCAGCCCCAGCATTTT
. TRBJ2-7 TRBV9 . CASSVGDISYEQYF TGTGCCAGCAGCGTAGGTGACATCTCCTACGAGCAGTACTTC
. TRBJ2-1 TRBV6-6 . CASRLASPSSYNEQFF TGTGCCAGCAGACTTGCTAGTCCTAGCTCCTACAATGAGCAGTTCTTC
. TRBJ2-1 TRBV12-3/TRBV12-4 . CASSRDRDEQFF TGTGCCAGCAGTCGAGACCGGGATGAGCAGTTCTTC
. TRBJ1-3 TRBV29-1 TRBD1 CSVGRGPGNTIYF TGCAGCGTTGGCAGGGGGCCAGGAAACACCATATATTTT
. TRBJ1-3 TRBV5-1 TRBD1 CASSLDHRGISGNTIYF TGCGCCAGCAGCTTGGATCACAGGGGGATCTCTGGAAACACCATATATTTT
. TRBJ1-1 TRBV7-9 . CASSLGREHTEAFF TGTGCCAGCAGCCTTGGCAGGGAACATACTGAAGCTTTCTTT
few TRBJ1-1 TRBV29-1 TRBD1 CSVGRQGRGTEAFF TGCAGCGTCGGTCGACAGGGACGAGGCACTGAAGCTTTCTTT
. TRBJ2-3 TRBV3-1/TRBV3-2 TRBD2 CASSQDRTSGADTDTQYF TGTGCCAGCAGCCAAGATAGGACTAGCGGGGCCGACACAGATACGCAGTATTTT
. TRBJ1-1 TRBV5-1 TRBD1 CASSRDRENTEAFF TGCGCCAGCAGCAGGGACAGGGAGAACACTGAAGCTTTCTTT
. TRBJ2-3 TRBV5-6 . CASSGDIRTDTQYF TGTGCCAGCAGCGGGGACATTCGCACAGATACGCAGTATTTT
. TRBJ1-1 TRBV12-3/TRBV12-4 . CASSPRVNTEAFF TGTGCCAGCAGCCCACGGGTTAACACTGAAGCTTTCTTT
. TRBJ2-5 TRBV5-1 . CASSFNTGQETQYF TGCGCCAGCAGCTTCAACACAGGGCAAGAGACCCAGTACTTC
. TRBJ1-2 TRBV10-3 TRBD1 CAITATGANYGYTF TGTGCCATCACGGCCACAGGGGCGAACTATGGCTACACCTTC
. TRBJ1-2 TRBV5-4 TRBD1 CASSLTGEYGYTF TGTGCCAGCAGCCTGACAGGGGAATATGGCTACACCTTC
. TRBJ2-1 TRBV7-2 TRBD2 CASSLEPGTSGSRQFF TGTGCCAGCAGCCTAGAACCCGGGACTAGCGGGAGTAGGCAGTTCTTC
. TRBJ1-3 TRBV6-5 TRBD1 CASWDSRNTIYF TGTGCCAGCTGGGACAGTAGAAACACCATATATTTT
. TRBJ1-5 TRBV7-8 TRBD1 CASSSQGSQPQHF TGTGCCAGCAGCTCACAGGGGTCTCAGCCCCAGCATTTT
. TRBJ1-4 TRBV18 . CASSRTATNEKLFF TGTGCCAGCTCCCGGACAGCAACTAATGAAAAACTGTTTTTT
. TRBJ2-2 TRBV3-1/TRBV3-2 . CASSQSGIGELFF TGTGCCAGCAGCCAATCGGGTATCGGGGAGCTGTTTTTT